Each of the 19 T cell receptor beta chains below was sequenced from the same sample in a study of Graves' ophthalmopathy and Graves' hyperthyroidism (dated by TCRdb to 2016 to 2018). TCRdb lists the instrument as Illumina HiSeq 2000. TCR beta CDR3 regions were amplified from RNA transcripts for repertoire sequencing. HTBI primers and the Qiagen OneStep RT-PCR kit were used in a first-round RT-PCR, which was followed by a second-round multiplex PCR, size selection and purification. TCRdb handled the public reads itself, with Q25 trimming in fastp and clone calling in MiXCR, and kept productive beta chains. One record per CDR3 amino acid sequence lists the most common genes and DNA. Recorded for this sample are roughly 610,000 distinct CDR3 sequences; 20% to 25% of them occurred a single time. The ten largest clones add up to approximately 7.7% of the sample. The specimen was peripheral blood. The receptor source for this set is a woman in her late teens or twenties with stable Graves' hyperthyroidism. Some clones in this sample may be carry-over from other donors' samples. Donor details come from another sample of the same person, matched by shared clones.

This clonotype was observed many times. The chain recombines TRBV5-4 with TRBJ2-2, with TRBD2 identical over 14 bases. The CDR3 length is 20 residues. Trimming at V came to 0 bases and at J to 5 bases, leaving 12 bases not matched to a gene. Germline CDR1 SGHNT, CDR2 YYREEE (reference sequence). The CDR3 sequence: CASSLGVPGLAGAGTGELFF. DNA for the CDR3: TGTGCCAGCAGCTTGGGGGTACCGGGACTAGCGGGGGCGGGGACCGGGGAGCTGTTTTTT.

This clonotype showed up many times. V usage is TRBV20-1 and J usage is TRBJ2-5; D gene ambiguous. The length of the CDR3 is 12 residues. The V gene lost 4 bases and the J gene lost 2 bases, with 8 bases spanning the gap. Per germline, CDR1 DFQATT and CDR2 SNEGSKA (reference sequence). The CDR3 reads CSATVPQETQYF. The DNA of the CDR3 is TGCAGTGCTACTGTCCCTCAAGAGACCCAGTACTTC.

This clonotype occurred many times. One end of the junction does not line up with germline, which may come from a read error. The V call is TRBV6-5, the J call TRBJ2-4; D perhaps matches TRBD2 (6 bases). The CDR3 is 15 residues long. In germline, CDR1 is MNHEY, CDR2 SVGAGI. The CDR3: CASSYGGLAKNIKYF. The CDR3 nucleotides are TGTGCCAGCAGTTACGGGGGGTTAGCCAAAAACATTAAGTACTTC.

A few counts support this clonotype. This rearrangement joins TRBV20-1 to TRBJ1-2; D ambiguous. The CDR3 is 14 amino acids. V gave up 0 bases and J gave up 2 bases, with 10 bases separating them. Germline assignment: CDR1 DFQATT and CDR2 SNEGSKA (reference sequence). CDR3 in DNA: TGCAGTGCTAGAGATCGACCGGAAAACTATGGCTACACCTTC. This translates into CSARDRPENYGYTF.

This clonotype showed up many times. This chain uses TRBV15 with TRBJ1-3; D gene ambiguous. Per germline, CDR1 LNHNV and CDR2 YYDKDF (reference sequence). The germline V and J ends were trimmed by 0 bases and 4 bases, with 10 bases remaining between them. The CDR3 is made up of 15 amino acids. The CDR3 is CATSRDWGSGNTIYF. In DNA form, the CDR3 reads TGTGCCACCAGCAGAGATTGGGGTTCAGGAAACACCATATATTTT.

This clonotype was counted at least ten times. The chain employs TRBV28 and TRBJ1-6, with D unresolved. The V gene's germline CDR1 is MDHEN and CDR2 SYDVKM. The CDR3 loop spans 15 amino acids. V lost 8 bases to trimming and J lost 2 bases, with 13 bases between them. Written as DNA, the CDR3 is TGTGCCAGCTACGATAGAGGTGCCTATAATTCACCCCTCCACTTT. It is translated as CASYDRGAYNSPLHF.

Concerning this clonotype itself: A single base separates this from a much larger clone, so it may be a read error. This chain joins TRBV9 and TRBJ1-1, with no clear D. This CDR3 is built from 14 residues. CDR1 is SGDLS and CDR2 is YYNGEE in the germline V gene. The DNA for the CDR3 is TGTGCCAGCAGCGCAGAGGGCGTTAACACTGAAGCTTGCTTT. Translation gives CASSAEGVNTEACF.

This clonotype has a count of ten or more. The gene calls are TRBV7-2 and TRBJ1-5; maybe TRBD1 (6 bases). From germline, CDR1 is SGHTA and CDR2 FQGNSA. The CDR3 consists of 16 residues. Trimming removed 1 base from V and 7 bases from J, with 17 bases in between. The CDR3 loop is CASSLGGYRDRQPQHF. The CDR3 DNA reads as TGTGCCAGCAGCTTAGGGGGGTACAGGGATCGCCAGCCCCAGCATTTT.

Here the CDR3 reads CASSYREAYGYTF. CDR3 in DNA: TGTGCCAGCAGTTATCGGGAGGCCTATGGCTACACCTTC. The chain is built from TRBV27 and TRBJ1-2; no definite D call. This CDR3 is 13 amino acids long. Trimming pared 4 bases from V and 4 bases from J, leaving 10 bases between. The V gene's germline CDR1 is MNHEY and CDR2 SMNVEV (reference sequence).

This clonotype was detected ten times or more. The CDR3, as DNA: TGCAGTGCTAGGAAGGGCCTAATGAACACTGAAGCTTTCTTT. Translated: CSARKGLMNTEAFF. The chain recombines TRBV20-1 with TRBJ1-1; D remains unclear. Per germline, CDR1 DFQATT and CDR2 SNEGSKA (reference sequence). This CDR3 has 14 amino acids. The ends were cut back, 3 bases at V and 0 bases at J, with 11 bases in the middle.

This clonotype was counted ten times or more. The genes are TRBV12-3 or TRBV12-4 and TRBJ1-5; the match to TRBD1 covers 9 bases. The junction had 8 bases not matched to a gene; V was cut back by 10 bases and J by 7 bases. CDR3 length equals 13 residues. The CDR3 loop reads CATTTGGGQPQHF. The DNA of the CDR3 is TGTGCCACCACCACAGGGGGCGGACAGCCCCAGCATTTT.

The chain recombines TRBV6-1 with TRBJ2-3; TRBD1 aligns across 8 bases. Per germline, CDR1 MNHNS and CDR2 SASEGT. V gave up 7 bases and J gave up 0 bases; unmatched junction bases: 6. This CDR3 spans 15 amino acids. Here the CDR3 reads CASNRRTGSTDTQYF. CDR3 bases: TGTGCCAGCAACCGAAGGACAGGGAGCACAGATACGCAGTATTTT.

This chain links TRBV20-1 with TRBJ2-7; D possibly corresponds to TRBD1 (6 bases). V was clipped by 1 base and J by 4 bases, with 14 bases between them. Looked up from germline, CDR1 is DFQATT and CDR2 is SNEGSKA (reference sequence). The CDR3 runs to 14 residues. The CDR3 bases are TGCAGTGCTAGAGTAACAGGGCGGGCATACGAGCAGTACTTC. The encoded protein is CSARVTGRAYEQYF.

This clonotype was recorded at least ten times. The chain employs TRBV28 and TRBJ1-3; D is ambiguous. The CDR3 spans 12 residues. V dropped 9 bases and J dropped 6 bases, with 12 bases sitting between them. Germline V CDR1 and CDR2: MDHEN, SYDVKM. CDR3 sequence reads: CASRRRVNTIYF. CDR3 in DNA: TGTGCCAGTCGAAGGAGGGTAAACACCATATATTTT.

This clonotype has a count of ten or more. This chain links TRBV25-1 with TRBJ1-1; 8 bases map to TRBD1. The CDR3 loop spans 14 amino acids. V shed 6 bases, J shed 7 bases, and the junction held 10 bases outside the gene matches. Germline assignment: CDR1 MGHDK and CDR2 SYGVNS. CDR3 sequence reads: CASRPQGEVGEAFF. The CDR3 region has the DNA TGTGCCAGCAGACCACAGGGGGAGGTGGGTGAAGCTTTCTTT.

The V call is TRBV30, the J call TRBJ2-7; D may be TRBD2 (6 bases). V lost 2 bases and J lost 4, with 18 bases in between. The germline V gene has CDR1 GTSNPN and CDR2 SVGIG (reference sequence). CDR3 length equals 15 residues. Here the CDR3 DNA reads TGTGCCTGGAGTCCCCGGGACGGGGGTCGGTACGAGCAGTACTTC. It encodes CAWSPRDGGRYEQYF. Combining the CDR3 with reference TRBV30 and TRBJ2-7 gives the whole variable domain SQTIHQWPATLVQPVGSPLSLECTVEGTSNPNLYWYRQAAGRGLQLLFYSVGIGQISSEVPQNLSASRPQDRQFILSSKKLLLSDSGFYLCAWSPRDGGRYEQYFGPGTRLTVT.

About this clonotype itself: Given a much more abundant clone one base away, this may be a read error. V and J are TRBV7-8 and TRBJ1-5; D ambiguous. Looked up from germline, CDR1 is SGHVS and CDR2 is FQNEAQ. The CDR3 runs 13 residues. In DNA form, the CDR3 reads TGTGCCAGCAGCTTAACGATTAATCAGCCCCAGCGTTTT. Translating it yields CASSLTINQPQRF.

This chain uses TRBV12-3 or TRBV12-4 with TRBJ2-7, with TRBD2 matching 7 bases. The V and J ends lost 4 bases and 3 bases, in that order; junction bases with no gene match: 9. The CDR3 sequence is 15 residues long. This chain's CDR3 is CASSYEGQRGYEQYF. The CDR3 DNA is TGTGCCAGCAGTTACGAGGGGCAGCGGGGCTACGAGCAGTACTTC.

J is TRBJ2-7 and V is TRBV7-2; 7 bases align to TRBD2. J lost 2 bases, V lost 4 bases, and 5 bases had no gene match. The CDR3 contains 14 residues. The germline V gene has CDR1 SGHTA and CDR2 FQGNSA. CDR3: CASSSPSGTYEQYF. The CDR3 DNA reads as TGTGCCAGCAGCTCACCAAGCGGGACCTACGAGCAGTACTTC.